This T cell receptor beta chain was identified during a study of beta chain features in type 1 diabetes. General study results and limits: Within each of all four CD4+ subsets, Type 1 diabetes patients had TCRB CDR3s that were moderately but significantly shorter.

Germline V gene data show CDR1 as LGHNT and CDR2 as FRNRAP. The CDR3 totals 13 residues. Expressed TCRB transcripts were sequenced because the entire RNA isolate underwent reverse transcription. Assay used: immunoSEQ multiplex PCR; TCRdb lists only in-frame clones, some missing. The repertoire includes roughly 350,000 clones, around a tenth of them detected once, and approximately 0.6% sits in the top ten. This clone was detected a few times. Its antigen is not identified. Material: central memory CD4+ T cells from blood. The chain joins TRBV12-5 to TRBJ2-6; D could derive from TRBD1 or TRBD2 (5 bases each). This receptor was obtained from a man aged 25-40 years with type 1 diabetes. Here the CDR3 reads CALRVQDTNVLTF. DNA of the CDR3: TGTGCCCTGAGGGTTCAGGACACTAACGTCCTGACTTTC.